This record concerns one T cell receptor (beta chain) sequence. The data are from a study of blood T cell repertoires in COVID-19. Study-level information: The origin of the acute and convalescent COVID-19 samples was the United States, Italy and Spain. Nucleic acid was either cDNA or gDNA, and it came from T cells, B-cell-depleted T cells, or PBMCs.

The authors' processing: Amplification of reference gene primers was used by the study to estimate nucleated cell counts. Sequencing was performed with immunoSEQ multiplex PCR; in TCRdb, only in-frame clones are kept and a portion is missing. D and trimming come from the DNA, and the V and J calls and clone size come from that table. This sample has approximately 210,000 clones; 85% to 90% occur once, and the top ten carry more than 0.7%. Germline CDR1 and CDR2: SGHTA and FQGNSA. The CDR3 is made up of 14 amino acids. Trimming took 4 bases from V and 4 from J; bases not matched to a gene: 6. The sequencing sample was made of peripheral blood. This TCR was recovered from a woman aged 70 to 79 with acute or convalescent COVID-19. The chain uses TRBV7-2 and TRBJ1-2, with 7 bases matching TRBD1. The CDR3 protein is CASSSRRDSYGYTF. The CDR3 region has the DNA TGTGCCAGCAGCTCCCGAAGGGACAGCTATGGCTACACCTTC.